This TCR beta chain was sequenced during a study of blood T cell repertoires in COVID-19. Study-level information: Italy, Spain and the United States were the sources of the convalescent and acute COVID-19 samples. T cells, B-cell-depleted T cells, or PBMCs supplied cDNA or gDNA.

How the authors handled the data: Amplifying reference gene primers gave estimates of nucleated cell counts. Produced via immunoSEQ multiplex PCR; TCRdb's table is partial and in-frame only. V, J and clone size are taken as reported in that table, and D and trimming were inferred from the DNA itself. This table has over 200,000 clones, around 82% appearing once. With 5 bases clipped from V and 4 bases from J, the junction kept 14 bases outside the gene matches. The CDR3 extends over 19 amino acids. CDR1 and CDR2 (germline): LNHDA, SQIVND (reference sequence). This sequence was found in a woman aged 40 to 50 with acute or convalescent COVID-19. This chain connects TRBV19 to TRBJ2-1; 13 bases line up with TRBD2. The sample comprised peripheral blood. CDR3 DNA sequence: TGTGCCAGTAGTGTAGCCGGGACTAGCGGGGTCCCAAGATACAATGAGCAGTTCTTC. Translated: CASSVAGTSGVPRYNEQFF.